This TCR beta chain emerged from a study of naive and memory T cell subsets. General study points: Far more TCRs reportedly came from tuberculin skin test site biopsies. Delayed type IV hypersensitivity infiltration was taken to explain higher tuberculin-site TCR counts.

CDR1 and CDR2 from the germline V gene are DFQATT and SNEGSKA (reference sequence). Trimming left V 4 bases short and J 0 bases short, with 13 bases between. This CDR3 contains 15 residues. Amplification of ligated cDNA took four PCR rounds with SP2 and nested alpha and beta constant primers. TCRdb processed the UMI-ligation and nested PCR reads anew with MiXCR; each CDR3 protein has one entry. The table lists roughly 14,000 distinct CDR3 sequences, roughly 5.2% of them singletons. Details on this clonotype: Its antigen is not known.

As to treatment: skin biopsy from PPD injection site in Mantoux-positive individual. TCR cDNA received a 3' ligated oligonucleotide that carried a UMI. This sample comprised skin, obtained from a tuberculin skin test site. The clonotype originates from an adult in good health. The chain combines TRBV20-1 with TRBJ1-3; no reliable D call. In DNA, the CDR3 is TGCAGTGCTATCGATCCGTATATCTCTGGAAACACCATATATTTT. Its translation is CSAIDPYISGNTIYF.